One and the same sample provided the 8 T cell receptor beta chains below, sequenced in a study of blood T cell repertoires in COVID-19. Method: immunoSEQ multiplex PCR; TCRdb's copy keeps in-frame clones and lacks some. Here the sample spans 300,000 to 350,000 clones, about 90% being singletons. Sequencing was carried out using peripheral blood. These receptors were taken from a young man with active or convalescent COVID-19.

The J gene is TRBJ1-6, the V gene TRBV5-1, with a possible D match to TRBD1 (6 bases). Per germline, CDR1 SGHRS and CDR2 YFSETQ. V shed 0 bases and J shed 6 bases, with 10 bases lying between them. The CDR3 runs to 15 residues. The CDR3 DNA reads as TGCGCCAGCAGCTTGGAGGCAGGGGCTAATTCACCCCTCCACTTT. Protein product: CASSLEAGANSPLHF.

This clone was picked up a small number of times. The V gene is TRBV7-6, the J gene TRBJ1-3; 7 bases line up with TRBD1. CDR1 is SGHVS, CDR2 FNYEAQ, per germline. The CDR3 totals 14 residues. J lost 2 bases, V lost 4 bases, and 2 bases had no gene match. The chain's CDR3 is CASSSGQAGNTIYF. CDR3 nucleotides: TGTGCCAGCAGCTCAGGACAGGCTGGAAACACCATATATTTT.

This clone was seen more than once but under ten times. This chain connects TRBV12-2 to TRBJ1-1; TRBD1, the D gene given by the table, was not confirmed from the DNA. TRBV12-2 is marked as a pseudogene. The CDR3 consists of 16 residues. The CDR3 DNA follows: TGTGCAAGTCGCTTAGGGGCTTATCACATGAACACTGAAGCTTTCTTT. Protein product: CASRLGAYHMNTEAFF.

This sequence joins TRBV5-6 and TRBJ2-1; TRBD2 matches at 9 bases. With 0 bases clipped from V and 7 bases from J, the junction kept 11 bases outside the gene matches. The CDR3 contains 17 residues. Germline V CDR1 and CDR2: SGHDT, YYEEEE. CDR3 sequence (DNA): TGTGCCAGCAGCTTGGTTATATGGGCGGGGGGGCGGAATGAGCAGTTCTTC. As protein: CASSLVIWAGGRNEQFF.

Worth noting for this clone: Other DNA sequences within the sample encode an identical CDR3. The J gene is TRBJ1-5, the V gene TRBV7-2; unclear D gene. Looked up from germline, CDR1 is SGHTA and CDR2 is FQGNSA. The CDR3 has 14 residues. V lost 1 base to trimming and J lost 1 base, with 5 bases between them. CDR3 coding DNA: TGTGCCAGCAGCTTAGGTCCAAGCAATCAGCCCCAGCATTTT. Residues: CASSLGPSNQPQHF.

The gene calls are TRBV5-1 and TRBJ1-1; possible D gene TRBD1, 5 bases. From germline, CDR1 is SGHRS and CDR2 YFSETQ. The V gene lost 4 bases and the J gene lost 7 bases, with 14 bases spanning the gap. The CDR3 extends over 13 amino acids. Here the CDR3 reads CASSPGSGFEAFF. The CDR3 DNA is TGCGCCAGCAGCCCAGGGTCAGGGTTTGAAGCTTTCTTT.

In DNA form, the CDR3 reads TGTGCCATCAGTGAGTCGAACGGTCTCGGCATTCAGTACTTC. It specifies CAISESNGLGIQYF. This chain joins TRBV10-3 and TRBJ2-4, with D hard to call. The V end was cut by 0 bases, the J end by 9 bases, with 12 bases between. The germline V gene encodes CDR1 ENHRY and CDR2 SYGVKD. The CDR3 is 14 amino acids.

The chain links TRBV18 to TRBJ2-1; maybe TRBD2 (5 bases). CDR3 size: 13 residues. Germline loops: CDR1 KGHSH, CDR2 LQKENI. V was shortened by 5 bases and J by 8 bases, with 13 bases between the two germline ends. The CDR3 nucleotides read TGTGCCAGCTCATGGACTGGTAGGGATGAGCAGTTCTTC. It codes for CASSWTGRDEQFF.